Reported below is one TCR beta chain. What it recognizes is unknown. Germline CDR1 reads MGHRA; CDR2 reads YSYEKL. Trimming removed 4 bases from V and 5 bases from J; junction bases left unmatched: 16. The CDR3 length is 18 residues. This sample was taken from a study of T cell responses to AZD1222 COVID-19 vaccine. Looking at the study overall: Pooling was applied to second doses at about 4 or about 12 weeks. Study-wide findings and caveats: There were vaccine-associated CD4 TCRs across spike, dominant at 160-218 and 743-854. Close to half of all spike-specific TCRs reportedly target regions of the variants that are unmutated.

Measured with immunoSEQ multiplex PCR; TCRdb has only the in-frame clones, and not every one. The repertoire holds tens of thousands of clones, with roughly 90% as singletons. The J gene is TRBJ2-7, the V gene TRBV4-1; 11 bases agree with TRBD1. This receptor was obtained from an adult in good health. The specimen comprised peripheral blood, sampled on day 0 of AZD1222 vaccination. This chain's CDR3 is CASSPALSWTGGANEQYF. The CDR3, as DNA: TGCGCCAGCAGCCCCGCCCTGAGCTGGACAGGGGGCGCGAACGAGCAGTACTTC.